A selection of T cell receptor beta chains follows, all from one sample in a study of blood T cell repertoires in COVID-19. Profiling relied on immunoSEQ multiplex PCR, and the TCRdb table lists in-frame clones only, not all of them. The data show under 200,000 clones, approximately 80% seen once. The sequenced sample was peripheral blood. All receptors come from a woman aged 60-75 years with acute or convalescent COVID-19. Both conserved end residues are part of each CDR3. D genes are given only for firm matches. Only part of the rows carry a size: once, few, many, or a class if the clone is expanded.

d_call	clone_size	cdr3_length	j_call	v_call	cdr3_nt	cdr3_aa
TRBD1	.	14	TRBJ1-1	TRBV5-1	TGCGCCAGCAGCACACAGGGGGCGGACACTGAAGCTTTCTTT	CASSTQGADTEAFF
.	.	16	TRBJ1-2	TRBV5-1	TGCGCCAGCAGCCTAAACCGGGACACCGCTAACTATGGCTACACCTTC	CASSLNRDTANYGYTF
TRBD2	.	15	TRBJ2-5	TRBV2	TGTGCCAGCAAACCCGAGCGGGGTACCCAAGAGACCCAGTACTTC	CASKPERGTQETQYF
.	.	15	TRBJ1-3	TRBV15	TGTGCCACCAGCAGAGAGGCAGGGGTCGGAAACACCATATATTTT	CATSREAGVGNTIYF
.	.	15	TRBJ1-4	TRBV4-3	TGCGCCAGCAGCCAAGGGGGGCCGCTTAGTTCGAAACTGTTTTTT	CASSQGGPLSSKLFF
.	.	14	TRBJ2-5	TRBV9	TGTGCCAGCAGCGAGGGGGTTTACCAAGAGACCCAGTACTTC	CASSEGVYQETQYF
.	once	16	TRBJ1-3	TRBV7-2	TGTGCCAGCAGCGGTAGCGGGGGCGCTTATGGAAACACCATATATTTT	CASSGSGGAYGNTIYF
TRBD1	.	15	TRBJ1-2	TRBV6-9	TGTGCCAGCAGTTGGGGGACAGGGAAGAAAAATGGCTACACCTTC	CASSWGTGKKNGYTF
.	.	14	TRBJ2-7	TRBV29-1	TGCAGCGTCCTACGGAACACAGCAACGGCCGAGCAGTACTTC	CSVLRNTATAEQYF
.	.	11	TRBJ1-2	TRBV2	TGTGCCAGTACTCCCCGGGGTGGCTACACCTTC	CASTPRGGYTF
TRBD2	.	14	TRBJ2-3	TRBV2	TGTGCCAGCAGTGTTAGCGGGCGCACAGATACGCAGTATTTT	CASSVSGRTDTQYF
.	few	13	TRBJ2-5	TRBV12-2	TGTGCAAGTCGCCCTCAGGGTCAAGAGACCCAGTACTTC	CASRPQGQETQYF
TRBD1	.	15	TRBJ2-5	TRBV24-1	TGTGCCACCAGTGATCCCGGGACAGGGGTAGAGACCCAGTACTTC	CATSDPGTGVETQYF